The rows below give T cell receptor beta chains drawn from one sample of a study of metastatic and nonmetastatic thyroid tumors. TCRdb re-called the PCR reads via MiXCR. Of approximately 35,000 clones listed, approximately 10% were seen once; the top ten hold approximately 15%. The source material was blood. These receptors came from a female donor with papillary thyroid cancer or a benign thyroid nodule (not recorded which). Some clones in this sample may be carry-over from other donors' samples. Each CDR3 is given with its conserved first and last residue. The D gene is left open where the match is weak. For some rows the clone size is stated as once, few or many, or as a class when expanded; others skip it.

D gene: TRBD2; CDR3 length: 19; J gene: TRBJ2-2; clone size: -; V gene: TRBV7-6; CDR3 DNA: TGTGCTAGCAGCTTATTCGGCTATAGGACTAGCGGGAACACCGGGGAGCTGTTTTTT; CDR3 protein: CASSLFGYRTSGNTGELFF
D gene: -; CDR3 length: 13; J gene: TRBJ1-5; clone size: many; V gene: TRBV5-6; CDR3 DNA: TGTGCCAGCAGCTGGCAAGGCGCCCAGCCCCAGCATTTT; CDR3 protein: CASSWQGAQPQHF
D gene: TRBD2; CDR3 length: 17; J gene: TRBJ2-2; clone size: many; V gene: TRBV10-3; CDR3 DNA: TGTGCCATCAGTGATTTGGGACTAGCGGGATGGAGCGGGGAGCTGTTTTTT; CDR3 protein: CAISDLGLAGWSGELFF
D gene: -; CDR3 length: 14; J gene: TRBJ1-1; clone size: -; V gene: TRBV11-2; CDR3 DNA: TGTGCCAGCAGCTTACAGTTAATGAACACTGAAGCTTTCTTT; CDR3 protein: CASSLQLMNTEAFF
D gene: TRBD2; CDR3 length: 17; J gene: TRBJ2-1; clone size: -; V gene: TRBV27; CDR3 DNA: TGTGCCAGCAGTTTATCGAGGGGGACTAGCGGGTTCGGGGAGCAGTTCTTC; CDR3 protein: CASSLSRGTSGFGEQFF
D gene: TRBD2; CDR3 length: 16; J gene: TRBJ2-1; clone size: many; V gene: TRBV7-6; CDR3 DNA: TGTGCCAGCAGTCGAACTAGCGCTCCGCCCTACAATGAGCAGTTCTTC; CDR3 protein: CASSRTSAPPYNEQFF
D gene: -; CDR3 length: 14; J gene: TRBJ2-2; clone size: many; V gene: TRBV5-5; CDR3 DNA: TGTGCCAGCAGCTTGGGGGGCTCAACCGGGGAGCTGTTTTTT; CDR3 protein: CASSLGGSTGELFF
D gene: -; CDR3 length: 13; J gene: TRBJ2-6; clone size: many; V gene: TRBV12-3/TRBV12-4; CDR3 DNA: TGTGCCACGCGCCTCTCTGGGGCCAACGTCCTGACTTTC; CDR3 protein: CATRLSGANVLTF
D gene: -; CDR3 length: 14; J gene: TRBJ1-5; clone size: many; V gene: TRBV19; CDR3 DNA: TGTGCCAGTACCTTCCTGGGGCGCAATCAGCCCCAGCATTTT; CDR3 protein: CASTFLGRNQPQHF
D gene: TRBD1; CDR3 length: 14; J gene: TRBJ1-1; clone size: -; V gene: TRBV28; CDR3 DNA: TGTGCCAGCAGAACCGGACAGGGCAACACTGAAGCTTTCTTT; CDR3 protein: CASRTGQGNTEAFF
D gene: -; CDR3 length: 16; J gene: TRBJ2-1; clone size: many; V gene: TRBV6-5; CDR3 DNA: TGTGCCAGCAGTTCCCCCTCTGCGGGGCCCGGGGGTGAGCAGTTCTTC; CDR3 protein: CASSSPSAGPGGEQFF
D gene: -; CDR3 length: 12; J gene: TRBJ1-2; clone size: many; V gene: TRBV6-1; CDR3 DNA: TGTGCCAGCAGTGAAGCAGGTTATGGCTACACCTTC; CDR3 protein: CASSEAGYGYTF
D gene: -; CDR3 length: 17; J gene: TRBJ2-3; clone size: many; V gene: TRBV2; CDR3 DNA: TGTGCCAGCAGTGGCGGATTGTCGGGAAGGGTGCGCGTTACGCAGTATTTT; CDR3 protein: CASSGGLSGRVRVTQYF
D gene: -; CDR3 length: 14; J gene: TRBJ1-2; clone size: many; V gene: TRBV7-2; CDR3 DNA: TGTGCCAGCAGCTTAGGGGGTTCTAACTATGGCTACACCTTC; CDR3 protein: CASSLGGSNYGYTF
D gene: -; CDR3 length: 13; J gene: TRBJ2-3; clone size: many; V gene: TRBV29-1; CDR3 DNA: TGCAGCGTTGTTCTCGATACCACAGATACGCAGTATTTT; CDR3 protein: CSVVLDTTDTQYF
D gene: -; CDR3 length: 13; J gene: TRBJ2-7; clone size: many; V gene: TRBV6-1; CDR3 DNA: TGTGCCAGCAGAACCTACAGGTCCAGCGAGCAGTACTTC; CDR3 protein: CASRTYRSSEQYF
D gene: -; CDR3 length: 15; J gene: TRBJ1-1; clone size: many; V gene: TRBV5-1; CDR3 DNA: TGCGCCAGCAGCTCCCGGGACGGGCCGAACACTGAAGCTTTCTTT; CDR3 protein: CASSSRDGPNTEAFF
D gene: TRBD1; CDR3 length: 15; J gene: TRBJ1-4; clone size: many; V gene: TRBV5-5; CDR3 DNA: TGTGCCAGCAGTAGTACAGGGGGCCCTAATGAAAAACTGTTTTTT; CDR3 protein: CASSSTGGPNEKLFF
D gene: -; CDR3 length: 14; J gene: TRBJ1-4; clone size: many; V gene: TRBV12-3/TRBV12-4; CDR3 DNA: TGTGCCAGCAGGAGGACGGCCTTTAATGAAAAACTGTTTTTT; CDR3 protein: CASRRTAFNEKLFF
D gene: -; CDR3 length: 13; J gene: TRBJ1-1; clone size: many; V gene: TRBV11-3; CDR3 DNA: TGTGCCAGCAGCTTAGAACGCGACACTGAAGCTTTCTTT; CDR3 protein: CASSLERDTEAFF
D gene: -; CDR3 length: 16; J gene: TRBJ2-7; clone size: many; V gene: TRBV27; CDR3 DNA: TGTGCCAGCAGCTCCTTTGGGGCCCAGAGCTCCTACGAGCAGTACTTC; CDR3 protein: CASSSFGAQSSYEQYF
D gene: -; CDR3 length: 15; J gene: TRBJ1-5; clone size: few; V gene: TRBV6-5; CDR3 DNA: TGTGCCAGCAGTTACTCGGGGGCGACTAGGCAACCCCAGCATTTT; CDR3 protein: CASSYSGATRQPQHF
D gene: -; CDR3 length: 15; J gene: TRBJ1-2; clone size: many; V gene: TRBV7-2; CDR3 DNA: TGTGCCAGCAGCTTAGAGAAAGGGGACGACTATGGCTACACCTTC; CDR3 protein: CASSLEKGDDYGYTF
D gene: TRBD1; CDR3 length: 14; J gene: TRBJ2-7; clone size: many; V gene: TRBV5-1; CDR3 DNA: TGCGCCAGCAGCCCGGGACAGGGGGCCTACGAGCAGTACTTC; CDR3 protein: CASSPGQGAYEQYF
D gene: -; CDR3 length: 12; J gene: TRBJ1-2; clone size: many; V gene: TRBV30; CDR3 DNA: TGTGCCTGGAGTGTCAGGACAGCTGGCTACACCTTC; CDR3 protein: CAWSVRTAGYTF
D gene: TRBD2; CDR3 length: 16; J gene: TRBJ2-3; clone size: many; V gene: TRBV2; CDR3 DNA: TGTGCCAGCAGTGAAGCGGGACTAGCTACCACAGATACGCAGTATTTT; CDR3 protein: CASSEAGLATTDTQYF
D gene: TRBD1; CDR3 length: 15; J gene: TRBJ1-5; clone size: many; V gene: TRBV19; CDR3 DNA: TGTGCCAGTAGTAGGTGGGACAGGGGGGATCAGCCCCAGCATTTT; CDR3 protein: CASSRWDRGDQPQHF
D gene: -; CDR3 length: 13; J gene: TRBJ2-6; clone size: many; V gene: TRBV12-3/TRBV12-4; CDR3 DNA: TGTGCCAGCAGTTTCTCTGGGGCCAACGTCCTGACTTTC; CDR3 protein: CASSFSGANVLTF
D gene: -; CDR3 length: 16; J gene: TRBJ2-6; clone size: -; V gene: TRBV19; CDR3 DNA: TGTGCCAGTAGTCCATGGGGGCTCTCTGGGGCCAACGTCCTGACTTTC; CDR3 protein: CASSPWGLSGANVLTF
D gene: TRBD1; CDR3 length: 14; J gene: TRBJ1-1; clone size: many; V gene: TRBV7-3; CDR3 DNA: TGTGCCAGCAGCCCGTGGACAGGGGCCACTGAAGCTTTCTTT; CDR3 protein: CASSPWTGATEAFF
D gene: -; CDR3 length: 13; J gene: TRBJ1-1; clone size: many; V gene: TRBV4-1; CDR3 DNA: TGCGCCAGCAGCCGGGAGGACAGAGCAAGGGCTTTCTTT; CDR3 protein: CASSREDRARAFF
D gene: TRBD1; CDR3 length: 17; J gene: TRBJ1-5; clone size: many; V gene: TRBV6-1; CDR3 DNA: TGTGCCAGCAGTGAACCACCGGGACAGGGGAATAGTCAGCCCCAGCATTTT; CDR3 protein: CASSEPPGQGNSQPQHF
D gene: TRBD2; CDR3 length: 15; J gene: TRBJ2-1; clone size: many; V gene: TRBV20-1; CDR3 DNA: TGCAGTGCGACCCGACTAGCGGGAGAAAACAATGAGCAGTTCTTC; CDR3 protein: CSATRLAGENNEQFF
D gene: TRBD1; CDR3 length: 14; J gene: TRBJ2-5; clone size: many; V gene: TRBV18; CDR3 DNA: TGTGCCAGCTCACGGACAGGGGGACAAGAGACCCAGTACTTC; CDR3 protein: CASSRTGGQETQYF
D gene: TRBD2; CDR3 length: 15; J gene: TRBJ2-7; clone size: -; V gene: TRBV7-9; CDR3 DNA: TGTGCCAGCAGCCTTAGCGGGAGGGCCGCCTACGAGCAGTACTTC; CDR3 protein: CASSLSGRAAYEQYF
D gene: TRBD2; CDR3 length: 16; J gene: TRBJ2-4; clone size: many; V gene: TRBV6-1; CDR3 DNA: TGTGCCAGCAGACCCGATAGCGGGGGCCCCAAAAACATTCAGTACTTC; CDR3 protein: CASRPDSGGPKNIQYF
D gene: -; CDR3 length: 15; J gene: TRBJ2-5; clone size: many; V gene: TRBV7-8; CDR3 DNA: TGTGCCAGCAGCCCGGCGGGACACGTTCAAGAGACCCAGTACTTC; CDR3 protein: CASSPAGHVQETQYF
D gene: -; CDR3 length: 13; J gene: TRBJ2-7; clone size: many; V gene: TRBV2; CDR3 DNA: TGTGCCAGCAATCCATACGCAAACTACGAGCAGTACTTC; CDR3 protein: CASNPYANYEQYF
D gene: -; CDR3 length: 12; J gene: TRBJ2-7; clone size: -; V gene: TRBV18; CDR3 DNA: TGTGCCAGCTCCTCTGGGCGGTATGAGCAGTACTTC; CDR3 protein: CASSSGRYEQYF
D gene: -; CDR3 length: 16; J gene: TRBJ2-5; clone size: many; V gene: TRBV19; CDR3 DNA: TGTGCCAGTAGTATAAACGGGTATGGGACGGGGGAGACCCAGTACTTC; CDR3 protein: CASSINGYGTGETQYF
D gene: -; CDR3 length: 12; J gene: TRBJ1-2; clone size: many; V gene: TRBV6-2/TRBV6-3; CDR3 DNA: TGTGCCACCTCAAGGGCTAACTATGGCTACACCTTC; CDR3 protein: CATSRANYGYTF
D gene: -; CDR3 length: 13; J gene: TRBJ2-7; clone size: many; V gene: TRBV18; CDR3 DNA: TGTGCCAGCTCAAGGACGGATTCCTACGAGCAGTACTTC; CDR3 protein: CASSRTDSYEQYF
D gene: -; CDR3 length: 15; J gene: TRBJ2-3; clone size: many; V gene: TRBV6-1; CDR3 DNA: TGTGCCAGCAACCCCGGGGTTAGGGGTACAGATACGCAGTATTTT; CDR3 protein: CASNPGVRGTDTQYF
D gene: -; CDR3 length: 15; J gene: TRBJ2-7; clone size: once; V gene: TRBV7-2; CDR3 DNA: TGCGCCAGCAGCACTGTTCCCTTAAACAACTACGAGCAGTACTTC; CDR3 protein: CASSTVPLNNYEQYF
D gene: -; CDR3 length: 16; J gene: TRBJ1-2; clone size: many; V gene: TRBV4-3; CDR3 DNA: TGCGCCAGCAGCCAAGATTTGGGGCGGATGGCGTCCGGCTACACCTTC; CDR3 protein: CASSQDLGRMASGYTF
D gene: TRBD1; CDR3 length: 13; J gene: TRBJ1-2; clone size: -; V gene: TRBV20-1; CDR3 DNA: TGCAGTGCTCGGGACAGGTCCAACTATGGCTACACCTTC; CDR3 protein: CSARDRSNYGYTF